These T cell receptor beta chains were read from a single sample in a study of T cells after yellow fever vaccination. MiXCR, applied by TCRdb to the 5' RACE reads, yields one record per CDR3 protein. The sample consists of around 550,000 distinct CDR3 sequences, about a fifth of them appearing once. The material was PBMCs, obtained 15 days after the yellow fever booster vaccination. Receptors were obtained from a man in his thirties or forties who received the YFV17D yellow fever vaccine. Each CDR3 is given with its conserved first and last residue. D genes are given only for firm matches. Part of the rows lack a size; the others show once, few, many or a class for expanded clones.

TRBV12-3/TRBV12-4	.	few	TRBJ2-2	TGTGCCAGCGGATCGTCCCAGCTCACCGGGGAGCTGTTTTTT	CASGSSQLTGELFF
TRBV6-2/TRBV6-3	TRBD2	.	TRBJ2-3	TGTGCCAGCAGCCGGGACTACCCGCCAGATACGCAGTATTTT	CASSRDYPPDTQYF
TRBV12-3/TRBV12-4	.	.	TRBJ2-1	TGTGCCAGCAGTTTACCCGTTGGCGCGGTTGGGGGGCAGTTCTTC	CASSLPVGAVGGQFF
TRBV20-1	.	.	TRBJ2-7	TGCAGTGCTCGGACGGGATTCTACGAGCAGTACTTC	CSARTGFYEQYF
TRBV29-1	.	.	TRBJ2-3	TGCAGCCACCCCCTAGCGACCGGTGGGTATACGCAGTATTTT	CSHPLATGGYTQYF
TRBV4-3	TRBD1	few	TRBJ2-1	TGCGCCAGCAGCCAGTATCAGGGGGAGAGGCAGTTCTTC	CASSQYQGERQFF
TRBV6-5	TRBD1	few	TRBJ2-2	TGTGCCAGCAGTTACCGACAGGGGAACACCGGGGAGCTGTTTTTT	CASSYRQGNTGELFF
TRBV23-1	.	.	TRBJ2-7	TGCGCCAGCAGTCATAACGAGAGGGACAAAGACTACGAGCAGTACTTC	CASSHNERDKDYEQYF
TRBV7-2	.	.	TRBJ2-7	TGTGCCAGCAGCTTAACAGGGCAGATCTCCTACGAGCAGTACTTC	CASSLTGQISYEQYF
TRBV5-6	.	many	TRBJ1-1	TGTGCCAGCAGCTTGGAGAGGGGGACTGAAGCTTTCTTT	CASSLERGTEAFF
TRBV12-3/TRBV12-4	.	many	TRBJ2-2	TGTGCCAGCACCGACCAGCCAGGGGACACCGGGGAGCTGTTTTTT	CASTDQPGDTGELFF
TRBV7-3	.	.	TRBJ2-1	TGTGCCAGCAGCTTATCAGCGCTTAGCTCCTACAATGAGCAGTTCTTC	CASSLSALSSYNEQFF
TRBV5-1	.	many	TRBJ1-5	TGCGCCAGCAGCTCTCAGCCCCAGCATTTT	CASSSQPQHF
TRBV11-2	TRBD2	.	TRBJ2-1	TGTGCCAGCAGTCATTGGGAAGGACTAGCTAGAACTGGGGGAGGGAATGAGCAGTTCTTC	CASSHWEGLARTGGGNEQFF
TRBV20-1	.	few	TRBJ2-7	TGCAGTGCTGAGGGGGGATACGAGCAGTACTTC	CSAEGGYEQYF
TRBV20-1	TRBD2	few	TRBJ2-1	TGCAGTGCTAGACGGCGGGGGTACAATGAGCAGTTCTTC	CSARRRGYNEQFF
TRBV27	TRBD2	few	TRBJ2-3	TGTGCCAGCAGTTTGTCTCTCGCGGGAGTGTCAGATACGCAGTATTTT	CASSLSLAGVSDTQYF
TRBV21-1	.	.	TRBJ2-1	TGTGCCAGCAGCAAAGGGGACCTGGAGGAGGAGCAGTTCTTC	CASSKGDLEEEQFF
TRBV27	TRBD1	few	TRBJ1-1	TGTGCCAGCAGTTTCGGGACAGGGGGGAACACTGAAGCTTTCTTT	CASSFGTGGNTEAFF
TRBV15	TRBD2	.	TRBJ2-1	TGTGCCACCAGCAGTACTAGCGGGAGGGCCCATGAGCAGTTCTTC	CATSSTSGRAHEQFF
TRBV19	.	.	TRBJ2-1	TGTGCCAGTGGTATAGGGCGGCGGAGTGAGCAGTTCTTC	CASGIGRRSEQFF
TRBV7-2	TRBD2	.	TRBJ2-5	TGTGCCAGCAGGGAGGGACTAGCGGGAGAGACCCAGTACTTC	CASREGLAGETQYF
TRBV20-1	TRBD2	.	TRBJ2-3	TGCAGTGCTAGGGCGGGGGGGGCGACAGATACGCAGTATTTT	CSARAGGATDTQYF
TRBV12-3/TRBV12-4	TRBD2	.	TRBJ2-1	TGTGCCAGCAGTTTACTAGCGGGAGTTACCACCCGGCAGTTCTTC	CASSLLAGVTTRQFF
TRBV5-1	.	.	TRBJ2-1	TGCGCCAGCAGCACACCCGGGAAAAACAATGAGCAGTTCTTC	CASSTPGKNNEQFF
TRBV7-9	.	few	TRBJ2-3	TGTGCCAGCAGCTTTGGGGGGCGCGACACAGATACGCAGTATTTT	CASSFGGRDTDTQYF
TRBV7-2	.	many	TRBJ2-2	TGTGCCAGCAGCGAAAGCCCTCTGAACACCGGGGAGCTGTTTTTT	CASSESPLNTGELFF
TRBV5-1	.	.	TRBJ2-3	TGCGCCAGCAGCTTGCTACCGGGACGCAGCACAGATACGCAGTATTTT	CASSLLPGRSTDTQYF
TRBV19	.	few	TRBJ2-6	TGTGCCAGTAGGAGGAGTTCTGGGGCCAACGTCCTGACTTTC	CASRRSSGANVLTF
TRBV10-2	TRBD1	.	TRBJ1-4	TGCGCCAGCAGTGAGAGGACAGGGACTAATGAAAAACTGTTTTTT	CASSERTGTNEKLFF
TRBV18	TRBD1	.	TRBJ2-7	TGTGCCAGCTCACAATCGACTGGCTTGGGGACAGGGACCCCCTACGAGCAGTACTTC	CASSQSTGLGTGTPYEQYF
TRBV20-1	TRBD1	many	TRBJ2-1	TGCAGTGCTGACGGACAGGGGTATAAGGATGAGCAGTTCTTC	CSADGQGYKDEQFF
TRBV6-1	.	.	TRBJ2-7	TGTGCCAGCAGTGAGCACTTCTACGAGCAGTACTTC	CASSEHFYEQYF
TRBV20-1	.	few	TRBJ2-7	TGCAGTGCTAGAACCCCCTACGAGCAGTACTTC	CSARTPYEQYF
TRBV5-4	TRBD2	.	TRBJ2-3	TGTGCCAGCAGCTGGGGACTAGCGGGAGTAACAGATACGCAGTATTTT	CASSWGLAGVTDTQYF
TRBV7-8	TRBD2	few	TRBJ2-5	TGTGCCACCACTAGCGGGAGGGCCTATTTTAGAGAGACCCAGTACTTC	CATTSGRAYFRETQYF
TRBV14	.	.	TRBJ2-1	TGTGCCAGCAGCCACAACATGGGACTCCACTACAATGAGCAGTTCTTC	CASSHNMGLHYNEQFF
TRBV7-9	.	few	TRBJ2-3	TGTGCCAGCAGCTTAGCTTCTAGAGGGAACGAGGATACGCAGTATTTT	CASSLASRGNEDTQYF
TRBV5-1	.	.	TRBJ2-5	TGCGCCAGCAGCTTGGACCCGGGGGACCAAGAGACCCAGTACTTC	CASSLDPGDQETQYF
TRBV7-2	TRBD1	.	TRBJ2-1	TGTGCCAGCAGCTCCCGGGGGACAGGGTTCAATGAGCAGTTCTTC	CASSSRGTGFNEQFF
TRBV12-5	TRBD2	.	TRBJ2-1	TGTGCTAGTGGTTTGGTGGTGCGGGAGGGATCCTACAATGAGCAGTTCTTC	CASGLVVREGSYNEQFF
TRBV5-6	.	.	TRBJ2-4	TGTGCCAGCAGCCTCCGGGGCGGAGTGTTGAGCATTCAGTACTTC	CASSLRGGVLSIQYF
TRBV19	.	.	TRBJ1-5	TGTGCCAGTAGCCGCAACCGGGAGACCAATCAGCCCCAGCATTTT	CASSRNRETNQPQHF
TRBV20-1	.	.	TRBJ2-2	TGCAGTGCTAGAGATTTGAGGGCGGGCCCCGACCGCTTGAACACCGGGGAGCTGTTTTTT	CSARDLRAGPDRLNTGELFF
TRBV5-8	.	.	TRBJ2-1	TGTGCCAGCAGCTCGTTACTTGGGGAACCGTTCTTC	CASSSLLGEPFF
TRBV6-5	.	.	TRBJ2-7	TGTGCCAGCAGTTACTCCGGGGGCGGACTTTACGAGCAGTACTTC	CASSYSGGGLYEQYF
TRBV20-1	.	.	TRBJ2-3	TGCAGTGCCCGACTCCTTTTCACAGATACGCAGTATTTT	CSARLLFTDTQYF
TRBV29-1	.	few	TRBJ1-2	TGCAGCGTTGACCCCCTGGACACGTACTATGGCTACACCTTC	CSVDPLDTYYGYTF
TRBV7-9	TRBD1	.	TRBJ1-1	TGTGCCAGCAGCAAGGGACAGGTCTCGCCTGAAGCTTTCTTT	CASSKGQVSPEAFF
TRBV5-1	TRBD1	.	TRBJ2-2	TGCGCCAGCAGCATGGGACAGGTGCTCTTCGGGGAGCTGTTTTTT	CASSMGQVLFGELFF
TRBV27	TRBD1	.	TRBJ2-7	TGTGCCAGCAGACTTCCGGGACAGGGCACCTACGAGCAGTACTTC	CASRLPGQGTYEQYF
TRBV12-3/TRBV12-4	TRBD2	few	TRBJ2-7	TGTGCCAGCAACCCCAGGGGGCTAGCGGGAGATCACGAGCAGTACTTC	CASNPRGLAGDHEQYF
TRBV7-9	.	.	TRBJ1-4	TGTGCCAGCGCTTACACGGGGATTTCTAATGAAAAACTGTTTTTT	CASAYTGISNEKLFF
TRBV20-1	TRBD2	once	TRBJ2-5	TGCAGTGCTAGTCCTTCTAGCGGAGAGACCCAGTACTTC	CSASPSSGETQYF
TRBV29-1	TRBD1	.	TRBJ2-5	TGCAGCGTTGGAGGGGGCGGTCTTAGGGAGACCCAGTACTTC	CSVGGGGLRETQYF